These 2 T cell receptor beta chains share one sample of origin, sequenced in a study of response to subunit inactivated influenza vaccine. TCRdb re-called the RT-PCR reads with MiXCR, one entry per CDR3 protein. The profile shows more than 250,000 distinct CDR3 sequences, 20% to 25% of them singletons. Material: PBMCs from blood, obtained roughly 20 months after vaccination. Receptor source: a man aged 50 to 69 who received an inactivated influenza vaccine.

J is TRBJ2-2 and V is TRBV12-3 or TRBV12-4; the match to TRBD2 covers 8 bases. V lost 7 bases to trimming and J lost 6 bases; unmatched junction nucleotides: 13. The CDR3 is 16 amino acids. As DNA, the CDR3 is TGTGCCAGCACCGTACCTGACGGGAGGGCCCCCGGGGAGCTGTTTTTT. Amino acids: CASTVPDGRAPGELFF.

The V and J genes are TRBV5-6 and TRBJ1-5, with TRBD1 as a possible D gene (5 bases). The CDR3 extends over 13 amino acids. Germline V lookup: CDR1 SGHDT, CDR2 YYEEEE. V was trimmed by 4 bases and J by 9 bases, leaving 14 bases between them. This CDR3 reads CASSNRIRGPQHF. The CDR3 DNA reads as TGTGCCAGCAGCAACAGAATAAGGGGGCCCCAGCATTTT.